This record concerns one T cell receptor beta chain sequence. The sample is drawn from a study of identical twins. From the 5' RACE reads, TCRdb called clonotypes with MiXCR, one entry per CDR3 protein. Among 700,000 or so distinct CDR3 sequences listed, approximately 21% were seen once. The CDR3 runs to 14 residues. The germline V gene encodes CDR1 KGHSH and CDR2 LQKENI. V dropped 0 bases and J dropped 4 bases, with 10 bases sitting between them. This same sample was also part of a study on T cells expressing NK-cell markers.

The chain carries TRBV18 and TRBJ2-7, with D possibly called TRBD1 or TRBD2 (5 bases each). Source material: PBMCs. The sequence came from a woman between 18 and 29 years old in good health. CDR3 region: CASSPPYGAYEQYF. Here the CDR3 DNA reads TGTGCCAGCTCACCACCCTACGGGGCTTACGAGCAGTACTTC.